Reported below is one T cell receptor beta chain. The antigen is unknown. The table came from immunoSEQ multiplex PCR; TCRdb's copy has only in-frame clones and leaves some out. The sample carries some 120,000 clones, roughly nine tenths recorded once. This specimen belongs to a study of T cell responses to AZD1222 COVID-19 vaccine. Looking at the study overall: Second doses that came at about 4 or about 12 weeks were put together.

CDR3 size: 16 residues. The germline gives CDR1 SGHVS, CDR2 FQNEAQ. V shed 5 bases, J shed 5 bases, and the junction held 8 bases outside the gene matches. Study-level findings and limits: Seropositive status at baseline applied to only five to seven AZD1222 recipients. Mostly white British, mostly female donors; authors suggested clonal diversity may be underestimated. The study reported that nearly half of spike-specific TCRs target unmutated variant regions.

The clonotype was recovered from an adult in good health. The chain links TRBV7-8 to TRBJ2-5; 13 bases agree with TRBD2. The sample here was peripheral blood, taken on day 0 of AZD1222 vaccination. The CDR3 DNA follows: TGTGCCAGCAGCCAGGGACTAGCGGGAAGGGGGGAGACCCAGTACTTC. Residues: CASSQGLAGRGETQYF.